This T cell receptor (beta chain) was identified during a study of blood T cell repertoires in COVID-19 (dated by TCRdb to between 2020 and 2021). Regarding the study in general: Samples covering the acute and convalescent phases of COVID-19 were provided by collaborators in the United States, Italy and Spain. The sample metadata nearly always contained a de-identified subject ID, COVID-19 status, age in years and sex. The prospective study material was composed of cDNA or gDNA derived from T cells, B-cell-depleted T cells, or PBMCs. The samples were drawn from two sources: the first 160 participants of the ongoing ImmuneRACE study, and 1,000 to 1,500 subjects contributed by 6 global collaborators. The dataset comprised deeply sampled blood TCRbeta repertoires from subjects exposed to, actively infected with, or recovered from COVID-19. HLA class I and class II types, where available, came from metadata supplied by the sample provider rather than from assay-based typing. The repertoires were released in a freely available public database meant as a resource for research on the immune response to SARS-CoV-2. Study-wide conclusions, independent of this receptor: The amount of clinical and demographic metadata varied by source and participant and was provided uncurated.

As to this clone: No cognate antigen has been identified for it. One base away there is no much larger clone; base qualities are not given.

TCRbeta CDR3 regions were amplified from genomic DNA by means of the immunoSEQ Assay, a bias-controlled multiplex PCR. Per the source publication's procedure: Nucleated cell counts per sample were estimated from amplification of reference gene primers within the assay. Sequence reads were collapsed and filtered to measure the absolute abundance of every unique TCRbeta CDR3 rearrangement. For each sample, productive Simpson clonality was calculated as the square root of Simpson's diversity index over productive rearrangements. Imported from immuneACCESS, the table was reduced by TCRdb to in-frame sequences with V and J called. These copies leave out some clones; in studies compared against another copy, an unresolved V gene accounts for under half, and the cause of the remainder is not known. The D gene and trimming were derived from the DNA, and the V and J assignments and clone size from that table. The sample table lists a few hundred thousand clones, 90% of them with a count of one. Of the sample, around 16% falls within the top ten clones.

As encoded in the germline V gene, CDR1 is KGHSH while CDR2 is LQKENI. Spanning cysteine to phenylalanine, the CDR3 consists of 17 amino acids. The DNA shown is the 51-base CDR3, in frame from base 1. V is pruned by 1 base and J by 4 bases, leaving 7 bases of the junction without a gene match. Participants in the prospective study were enrolled through a virtual design, were aged roughly 18 to 100 years, and lived in roughly 25 United States geographic areas. Cohort assignment in the prospective study relied on participant-reported clinical history from a screening survey and a study questionnaire. Exposed participants were defined as having been in contact with someone with a PCR-confirmed or clinician-diagnosed COVID-19 case within 2 weeks of study entry. Each participant in the prospective study had whole blood, serum and a nasopharyngeal or oropharyngeal swab collected by mobile phlebotomists. Participants in the prospective study had the option to provide additional blood draws and questionnaires over a roughly two-month period. Prospective study blood samples were shipped either frozen or at room temperature before DNA extraction.

The sequenced sample was PBMCs or T cells enriched from blood (not recorded which). The TCR comes from a man between 25 and 39 years old who had been exposed to COVID-19. Rearrangement joined TRBV18 to TRBJ1-2, and TRBD1 aligns with 12 junction nucleotides. The base sequence is TGTGCCAGCTCACCACGGCCGGGACAGGGGGCATCCTATGGCTACACCTTC. Translation gives CASSPRPGQGASYGYTF.